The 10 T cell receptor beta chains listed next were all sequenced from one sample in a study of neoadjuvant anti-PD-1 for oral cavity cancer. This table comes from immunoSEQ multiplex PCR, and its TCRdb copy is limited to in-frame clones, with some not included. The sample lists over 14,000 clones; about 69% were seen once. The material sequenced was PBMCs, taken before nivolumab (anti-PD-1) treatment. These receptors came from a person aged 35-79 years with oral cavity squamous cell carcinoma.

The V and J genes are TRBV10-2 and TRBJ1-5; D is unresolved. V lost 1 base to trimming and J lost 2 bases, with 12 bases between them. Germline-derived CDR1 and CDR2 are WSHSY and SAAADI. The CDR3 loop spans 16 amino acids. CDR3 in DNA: TGCGCCAGCAGTGAGTATGGAGGCTACGGCAATCAGCCCCAGCATTTT. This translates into CASSEYGGYGNQPQHF.

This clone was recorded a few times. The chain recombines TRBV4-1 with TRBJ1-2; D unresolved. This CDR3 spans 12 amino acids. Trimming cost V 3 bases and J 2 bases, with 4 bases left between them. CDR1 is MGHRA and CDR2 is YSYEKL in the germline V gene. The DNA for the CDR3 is TGCGCCAGCAGCCAGGAGAACTATGGCTACACCTTC. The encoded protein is CASSQENYGYTF.

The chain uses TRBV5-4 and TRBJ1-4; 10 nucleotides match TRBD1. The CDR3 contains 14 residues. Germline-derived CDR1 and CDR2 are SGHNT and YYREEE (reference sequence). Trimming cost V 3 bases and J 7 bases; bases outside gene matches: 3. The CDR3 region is CASSSRQGAEKLFF. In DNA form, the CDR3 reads TGTGCCAGCAGCTCTAGACAGGGGGCTGAAAAACTGTTTTTT.

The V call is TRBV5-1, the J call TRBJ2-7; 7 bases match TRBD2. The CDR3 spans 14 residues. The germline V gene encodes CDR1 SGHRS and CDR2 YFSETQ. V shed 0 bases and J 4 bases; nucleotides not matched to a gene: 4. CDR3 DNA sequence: TGCGCCAGCAGCTTGGTAACAGCGGGGTACGAGCAGTACTTC. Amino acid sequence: CASSLVTAGYEQYF.

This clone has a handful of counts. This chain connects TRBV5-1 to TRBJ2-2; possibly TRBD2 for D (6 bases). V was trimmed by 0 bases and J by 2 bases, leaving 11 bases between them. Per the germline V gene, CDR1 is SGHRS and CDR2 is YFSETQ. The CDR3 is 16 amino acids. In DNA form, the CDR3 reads TGCGCCAGCAGCTTGGATCCAGGACTAAACACCGGGGAGCTGTTTTTT. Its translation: CASSLDPGLNTGELFF.

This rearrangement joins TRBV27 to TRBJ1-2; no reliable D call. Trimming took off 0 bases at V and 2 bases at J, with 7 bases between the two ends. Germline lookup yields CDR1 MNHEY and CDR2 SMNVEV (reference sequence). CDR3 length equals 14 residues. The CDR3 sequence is CASSLSTLNYGYTF. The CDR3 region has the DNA TGTGCCAGCAGTTTATCGACACTCAACTATGGCTACACCTTC.

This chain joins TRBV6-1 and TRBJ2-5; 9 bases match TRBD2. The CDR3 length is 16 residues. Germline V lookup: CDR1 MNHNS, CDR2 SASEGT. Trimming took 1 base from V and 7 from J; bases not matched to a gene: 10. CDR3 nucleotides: TGTGCCAGCAGTGAAGGACTAGCGGCGATTTCTAGGACCCAGTACTTC. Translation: CASSEGLAAISRTQYF.

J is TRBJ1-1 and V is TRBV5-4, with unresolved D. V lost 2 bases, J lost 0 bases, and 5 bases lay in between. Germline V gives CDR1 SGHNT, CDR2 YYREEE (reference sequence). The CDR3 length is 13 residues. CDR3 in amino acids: CASSFGLNTEAFF. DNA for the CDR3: TGTGCCAGCAGCTTCGGATTGAACACTGAAGCTTTCTTT.

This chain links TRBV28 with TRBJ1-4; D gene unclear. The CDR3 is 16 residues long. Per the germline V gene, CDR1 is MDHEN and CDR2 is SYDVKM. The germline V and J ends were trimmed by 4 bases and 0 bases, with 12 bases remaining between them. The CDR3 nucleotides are TGTGCCAGCAGTTCTTCCGAAGAGGCAACTAATGAAAAACTGTTTTTT. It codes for CASSSSEEATNEKLFF.

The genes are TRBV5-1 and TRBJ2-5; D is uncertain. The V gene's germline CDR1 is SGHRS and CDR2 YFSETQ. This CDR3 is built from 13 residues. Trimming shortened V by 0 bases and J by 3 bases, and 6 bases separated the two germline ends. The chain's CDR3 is CASSLGLEETQYF. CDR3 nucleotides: TGCGCCAGCAGCTTGGGGCTGGAAGAGACCCAGTACTTC. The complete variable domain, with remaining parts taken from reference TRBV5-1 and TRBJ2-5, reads KAGVTQTPRYLIKTRGQQVTLSCSPISGHRSVSWYQQTPGQGLQFLFEYFSETQRNKGNFPGRFSGRQFSNSRSEMNVSTLELGDSALYLCASSLGLEETQYFGPGTRLLVL.